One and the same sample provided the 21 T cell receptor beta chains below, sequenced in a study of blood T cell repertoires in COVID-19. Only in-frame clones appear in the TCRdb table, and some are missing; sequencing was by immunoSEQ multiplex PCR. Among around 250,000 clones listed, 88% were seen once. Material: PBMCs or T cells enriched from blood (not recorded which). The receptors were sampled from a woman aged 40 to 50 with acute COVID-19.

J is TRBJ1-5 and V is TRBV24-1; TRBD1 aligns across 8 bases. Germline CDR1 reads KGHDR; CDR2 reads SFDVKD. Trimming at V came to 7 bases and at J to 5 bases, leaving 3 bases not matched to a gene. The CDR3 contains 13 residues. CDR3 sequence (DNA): TGTGCCACCAGGGACAGGGATGATCAGCCCCAGCATTTT. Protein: CATRDRDDQPQHF.

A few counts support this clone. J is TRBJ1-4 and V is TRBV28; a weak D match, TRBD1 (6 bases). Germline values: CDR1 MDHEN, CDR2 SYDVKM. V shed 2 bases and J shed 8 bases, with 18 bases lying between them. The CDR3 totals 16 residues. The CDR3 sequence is CASSLPRGRGREKLFF. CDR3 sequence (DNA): TGTGCCAGCAGTTTACCCCGGGGCAGGGGACGGGAAAAACTGTTTTTT.

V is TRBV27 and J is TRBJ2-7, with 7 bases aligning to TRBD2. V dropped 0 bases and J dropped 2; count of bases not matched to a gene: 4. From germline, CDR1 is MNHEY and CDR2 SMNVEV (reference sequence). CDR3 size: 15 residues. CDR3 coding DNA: TGTGCCAGCAGTTTATCGGGGGGGTGGCCCTACGAGCAGTACGTC. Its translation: CASSLSGGWPYEQYV.

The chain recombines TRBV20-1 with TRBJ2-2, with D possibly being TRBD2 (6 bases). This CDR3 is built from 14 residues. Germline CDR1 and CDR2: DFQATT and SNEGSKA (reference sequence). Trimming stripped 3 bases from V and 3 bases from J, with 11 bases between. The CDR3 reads CSASVEGDTGELFF. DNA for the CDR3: TGCAGTGCTAGTGTGGAGGGCGACACCGGGGAGCTGTTTTTT.

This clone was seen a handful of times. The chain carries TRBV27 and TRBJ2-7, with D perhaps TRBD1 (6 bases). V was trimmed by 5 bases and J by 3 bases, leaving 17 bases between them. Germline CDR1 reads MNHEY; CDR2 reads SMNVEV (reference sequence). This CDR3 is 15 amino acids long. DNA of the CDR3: TGTGCCAGCAGTCCCTATAGGGACACCATCTACGAGCAGTACGTC. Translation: CASSPYRDTIYEQYV.

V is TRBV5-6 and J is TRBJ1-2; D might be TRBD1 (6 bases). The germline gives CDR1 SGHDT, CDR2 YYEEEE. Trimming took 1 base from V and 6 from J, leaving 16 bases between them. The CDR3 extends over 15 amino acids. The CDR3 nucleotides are TGTGCCAGCAGCTTGTCTGCAGGGGTTGGAGATGGCTACACCTTC. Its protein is CASSLSAGVGDGYTF.

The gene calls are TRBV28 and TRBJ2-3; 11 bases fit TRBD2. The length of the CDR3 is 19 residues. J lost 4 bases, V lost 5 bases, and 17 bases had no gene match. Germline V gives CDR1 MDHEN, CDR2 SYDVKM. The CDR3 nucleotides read TGTGCCAGCAGTCCGTTCCCCGGGACTAGCGGTCGCAGCCCAGATACGCAGTATTTT. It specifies CASSPFPGTSGRSPDTQYF.

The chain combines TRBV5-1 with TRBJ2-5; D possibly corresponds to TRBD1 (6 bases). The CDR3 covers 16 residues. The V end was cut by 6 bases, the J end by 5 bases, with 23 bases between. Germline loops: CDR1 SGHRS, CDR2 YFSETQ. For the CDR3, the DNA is TGCGCCAGCACCATAGGGAATACAGGGCTCCGGGAGACCCAGTACTTC. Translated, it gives CASTIGNTGLRETQYF.

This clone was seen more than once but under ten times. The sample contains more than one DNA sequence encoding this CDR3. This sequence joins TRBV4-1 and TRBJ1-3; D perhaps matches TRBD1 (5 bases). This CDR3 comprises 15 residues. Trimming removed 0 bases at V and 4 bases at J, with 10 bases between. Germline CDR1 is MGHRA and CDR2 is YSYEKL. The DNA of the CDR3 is TGCGCCAGCAGCCAAGATGGGGGGTTCGGAAACACCATATATTTT. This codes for CASSQDGGFGNTIYF.

CDR3 loop: CASSPRVDSYEQYF. CDR3 sequence (DNA): TGTGCCAGCAGCCCTCGGGTCGACTCCTACGAGCAGTACTTC. The V gene is TRBV9, the J gene TRBJ2-7; no definite D call. Germline V gene sequence: CDR1 SGDLS, CDR2 YYNGEE. The CDR3 loop spans 14 amino acids. The V gene lost 4 bases and the J gene lost 0 bases, with 11 bases spanning the gap.

The CDR3 DNA follows: TGTGCCAGTAGTAGAGACAGGGGGGCGAACAGGGCTGAAGCTTTCTTT. This codes for CASSRDRGANRAEAFF. This rearrangement joins TRBV19 to TRBJ1-1; 9 bases match TRBD1. This CDR3 has 16 residues. Unmatched junction bases numbered 12, after V lost 4 bases and J lost 6 bases. Germline-derived CDR1 and CDR2 are LNHDA and SQIVND (reference sequence).

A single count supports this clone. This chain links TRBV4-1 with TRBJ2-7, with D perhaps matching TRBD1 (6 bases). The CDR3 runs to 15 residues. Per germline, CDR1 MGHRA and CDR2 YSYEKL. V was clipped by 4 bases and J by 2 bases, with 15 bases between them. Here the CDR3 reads CASSPTSGTTYEQYF. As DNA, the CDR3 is TGCGCCAGCAGCCCTACCTCCGGGACAACCTACGAGCAGTACTTC.

The CDR3 spells CASSPPSGQGVHEQYV. The CDR3 DNA reads TGTGCCAGCTCACCACCGTCTGGACAGGGGGTTCACGAGCAGTACGTC. The rearrangement links TRBV18 to TRBJ2-7; 10 bases line up with TRBD1. Germline V gives CDR1 KGHSH, CDR2 LQKENI. This CDR3 has 16 amino acids. Unmatched junction bases numbered 7, after V lost 0 bases and J lost 5 bases.

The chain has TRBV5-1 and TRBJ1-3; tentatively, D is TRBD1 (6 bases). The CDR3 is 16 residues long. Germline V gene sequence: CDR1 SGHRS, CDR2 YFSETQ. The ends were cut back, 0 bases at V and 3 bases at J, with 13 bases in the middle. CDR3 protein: CASSLAGTHFGNTIYF. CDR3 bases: TGCGCCAGCAGCTTGGCAGGGACACATTTTGGAAACACCATATATTTT.

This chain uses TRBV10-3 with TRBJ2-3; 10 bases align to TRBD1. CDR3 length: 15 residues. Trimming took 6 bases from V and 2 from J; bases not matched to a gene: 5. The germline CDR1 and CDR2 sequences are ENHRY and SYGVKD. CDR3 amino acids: CAISPGTGDTDTQYF. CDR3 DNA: TGTGCCATCAGCCCCGGGACAGGGGACACAGATACGCAGTATTTT.

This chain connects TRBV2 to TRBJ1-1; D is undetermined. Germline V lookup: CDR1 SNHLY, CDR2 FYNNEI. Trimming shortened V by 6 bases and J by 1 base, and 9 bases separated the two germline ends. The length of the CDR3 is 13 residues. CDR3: CASRLDSNTEAFF. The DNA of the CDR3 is TGTGCCAGCAGATTGGACTCGAACACTGAAGCTTTCTTT. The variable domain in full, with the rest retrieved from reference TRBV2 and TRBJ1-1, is EPEVTQTPSHQVTQMGQEVILRCVPISNHLYFYWYRQILGQKVEFLVSFYNNEISEKSEIFDDQFSVERPDGSNFTLKIRSTKLEDSAMYFCASRLDSNTEAFFGQGTRLTVV.

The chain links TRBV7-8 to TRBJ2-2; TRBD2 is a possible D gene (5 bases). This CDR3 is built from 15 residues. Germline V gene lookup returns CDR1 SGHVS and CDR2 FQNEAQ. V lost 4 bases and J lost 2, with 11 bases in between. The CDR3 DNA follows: TGTGCCAGCAGCTCAGACCGGGAAAACACCGGGGAGCTGTTTTTT. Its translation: CASSSDRENTGELFF.

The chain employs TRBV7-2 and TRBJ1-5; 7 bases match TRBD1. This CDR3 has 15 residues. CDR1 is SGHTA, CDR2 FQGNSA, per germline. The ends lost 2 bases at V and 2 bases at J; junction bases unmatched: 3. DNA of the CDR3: TGTGCCAGCAGCTTAAGACAGGGAGGCAATCAGCCCCAGCATTTT. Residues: CASSLRQGGNQPQHF.

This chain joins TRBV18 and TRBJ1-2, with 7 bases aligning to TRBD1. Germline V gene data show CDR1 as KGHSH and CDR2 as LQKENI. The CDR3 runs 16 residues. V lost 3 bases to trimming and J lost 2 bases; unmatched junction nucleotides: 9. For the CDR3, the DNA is TGTGCCAGCTCACCGAACCGGGACAGCTCAAACTATGGCTACACCTTC. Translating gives CASSPNRDSSNYGYTF.

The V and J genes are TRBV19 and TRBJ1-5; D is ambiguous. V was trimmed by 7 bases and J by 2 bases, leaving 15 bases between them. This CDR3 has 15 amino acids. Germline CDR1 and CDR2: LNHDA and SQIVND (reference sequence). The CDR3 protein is CASMGVGGGNQPQHF. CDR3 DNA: TGTGCCAGTATGGGAGTGGGTGGAGGCAATCAGCCCCAGCATTTT.

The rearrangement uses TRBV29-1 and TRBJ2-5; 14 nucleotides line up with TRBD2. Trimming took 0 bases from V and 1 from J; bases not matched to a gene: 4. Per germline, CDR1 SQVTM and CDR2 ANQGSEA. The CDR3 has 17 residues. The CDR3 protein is CSVEDAGTSGSQETQYF. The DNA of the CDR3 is TGCAGCGTTGAAGATGCGGGGACTAGCGGGAGCCAAGAGACCCAGTACTTC.